This T cell receptor (beta chain) was profiled in a study of cytomegalovirus exposure and HLA in healthy donors. The CDR3 spans 17 residues. The V segment lost 0 bases and the J segment 5 bases; nucleotides outside the gene matches: 12. Germline-derived CDR1 and CDR2 are SGHRS and YFSETQ. The study ran its PCR with 60 Vbeta and 13 Jbeta primers. Only in-frame clones appear in the TCRdb table, and some are missing; sequencing was by immunoSEQ multiplex PCR. This sample has roughly 300,000 clones, with around 86% found just once. What was sequenced was PBMCs. The receptor comes from a man aged 40-49 years in good health and CMV-seropositive. The chain couples TRBV5-1 to TRBJ2-7; 9 bases match TRBD1. The CDR3 region is CASSLVLLGQGLDEQYF. The CDR3 DNA follows: TGCGCCAGCAGCTTGGTTTTATTGGGACAGGGACTGGACGAGCAGTACTTC.